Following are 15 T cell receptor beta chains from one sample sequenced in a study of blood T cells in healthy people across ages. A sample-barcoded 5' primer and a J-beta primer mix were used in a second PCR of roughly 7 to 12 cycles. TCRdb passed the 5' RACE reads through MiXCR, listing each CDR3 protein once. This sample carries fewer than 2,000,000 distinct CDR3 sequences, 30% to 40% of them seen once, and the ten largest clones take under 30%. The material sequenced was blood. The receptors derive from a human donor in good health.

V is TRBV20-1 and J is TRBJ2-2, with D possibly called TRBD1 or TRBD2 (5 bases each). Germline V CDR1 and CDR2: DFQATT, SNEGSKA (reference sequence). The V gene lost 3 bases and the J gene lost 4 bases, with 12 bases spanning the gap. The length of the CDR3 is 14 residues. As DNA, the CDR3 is TGCAGTGCTAGGAGGGGCATGACCACCGGGGAGCTGTTTTTT. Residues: CSARRGMTTGELFF.

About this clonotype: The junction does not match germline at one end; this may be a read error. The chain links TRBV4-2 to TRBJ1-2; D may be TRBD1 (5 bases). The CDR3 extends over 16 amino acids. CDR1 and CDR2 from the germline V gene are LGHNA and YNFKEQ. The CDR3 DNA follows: TGTGCCTGCAGCCCGGAAGTTGACAGAGCTAACTATGGCTACACCTTC. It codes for CACSPEVDRANYGYTF.

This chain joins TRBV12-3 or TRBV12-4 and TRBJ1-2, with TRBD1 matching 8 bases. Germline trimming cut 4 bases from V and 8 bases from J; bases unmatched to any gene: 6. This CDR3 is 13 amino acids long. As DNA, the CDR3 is TGTGCCAGCAGTTCGGACAGGGTTCAGGGCTACACCTTC. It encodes CASSSDRVQGYTF.

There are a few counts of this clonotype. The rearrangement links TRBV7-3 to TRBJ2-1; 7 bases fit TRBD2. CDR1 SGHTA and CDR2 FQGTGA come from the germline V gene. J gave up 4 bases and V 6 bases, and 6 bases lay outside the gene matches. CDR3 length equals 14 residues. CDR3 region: CASSFSGEYNEQFF. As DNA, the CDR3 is TGTGCCAGCAGTTTCAGCGGGGAGTACAATGAGCAGTTCTTC. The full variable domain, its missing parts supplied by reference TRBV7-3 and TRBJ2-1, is GAGVSQTPSNKVTEKGKYVELRCDPISGHTALYWYRQSLGQGPEFLIYFQGTGAADDSGLPNDRFFAVRPEGSVSTLKIQRTERGDSAVYLCASSFSGEYNEQFFGPGTRLTVL.

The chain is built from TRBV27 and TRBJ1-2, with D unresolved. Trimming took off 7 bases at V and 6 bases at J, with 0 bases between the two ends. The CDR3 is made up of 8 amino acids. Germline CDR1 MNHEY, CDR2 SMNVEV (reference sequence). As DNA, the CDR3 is TGTGCCAGCAATGGCTACACCTTC. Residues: CASNGYTF.

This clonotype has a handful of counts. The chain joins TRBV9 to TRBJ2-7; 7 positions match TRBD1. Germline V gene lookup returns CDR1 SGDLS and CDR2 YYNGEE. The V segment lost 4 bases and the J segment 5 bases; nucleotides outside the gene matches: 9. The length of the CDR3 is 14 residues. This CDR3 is CASSLGDRNNEQYF. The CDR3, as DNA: TGTGCCAGCAGCTTGGGGGACAGAAACAACGAGCAGTACTTC.

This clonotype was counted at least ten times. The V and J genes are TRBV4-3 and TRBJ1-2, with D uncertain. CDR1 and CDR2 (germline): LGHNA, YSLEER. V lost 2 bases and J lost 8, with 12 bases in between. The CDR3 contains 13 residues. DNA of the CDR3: TGCGCCAGCAGCCAATCCCCTAGGTGGGGCTACACCTTC. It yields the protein CASSQSPRWGYTF.

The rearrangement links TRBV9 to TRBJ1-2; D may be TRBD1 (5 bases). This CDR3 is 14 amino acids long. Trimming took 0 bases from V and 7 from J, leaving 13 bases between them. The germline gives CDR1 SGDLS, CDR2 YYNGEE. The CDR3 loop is CASSVVGGYGGYTF. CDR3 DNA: TGTGCCAGCAGCGTAGTTGGGGGGTATGGTGGCTACACCTTC.

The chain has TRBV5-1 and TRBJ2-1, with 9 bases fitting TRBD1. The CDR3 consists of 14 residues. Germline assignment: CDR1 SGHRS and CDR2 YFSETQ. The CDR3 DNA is TGCTCCACCAAACCGGGACAGGGTTACAATGAGCAGTTCTTC. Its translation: CSTKPGQGYNEQFF.

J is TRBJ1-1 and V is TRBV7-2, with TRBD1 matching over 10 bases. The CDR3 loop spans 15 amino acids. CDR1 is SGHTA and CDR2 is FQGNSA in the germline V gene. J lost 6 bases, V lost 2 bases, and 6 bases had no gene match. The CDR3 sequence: CASSLHSGTGAEAFF. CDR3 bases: TGTGCCAGCAGCTTACACTCCGGGACAGGGGCTGAAGCTTTCTTT.

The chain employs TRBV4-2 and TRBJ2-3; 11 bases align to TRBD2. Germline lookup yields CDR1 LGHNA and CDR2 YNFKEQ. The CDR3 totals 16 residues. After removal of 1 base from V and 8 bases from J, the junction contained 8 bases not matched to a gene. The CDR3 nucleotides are TGTGCCAGCAGCCAAGCTCAACTAGCGGGGGTCGGTACGCAGTATTTT. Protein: CASSQAQLAGVGTQYF.

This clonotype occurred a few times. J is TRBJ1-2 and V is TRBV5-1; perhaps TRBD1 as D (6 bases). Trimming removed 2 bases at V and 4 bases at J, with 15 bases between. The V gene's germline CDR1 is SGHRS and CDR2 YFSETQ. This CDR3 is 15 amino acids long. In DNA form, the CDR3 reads TGCGCCAGCAGCTTTTTACAGGGTACTGGCTATGGCTACACCTTC. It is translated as CASSFLQGTGYGYTF.

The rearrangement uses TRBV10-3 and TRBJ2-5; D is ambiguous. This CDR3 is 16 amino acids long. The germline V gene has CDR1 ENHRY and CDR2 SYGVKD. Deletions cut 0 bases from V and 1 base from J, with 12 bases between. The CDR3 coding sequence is TGTGCCATCAGTGAGTCATTTCGAGATTTCCAAGAGACCCAGTACTTC. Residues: CAISESFRDFQETQYF.

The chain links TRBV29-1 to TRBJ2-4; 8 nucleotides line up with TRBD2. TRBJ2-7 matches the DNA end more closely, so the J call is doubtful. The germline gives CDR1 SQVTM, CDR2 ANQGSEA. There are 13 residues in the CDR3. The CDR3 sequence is CSVGGGNRYEQYF. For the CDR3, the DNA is TGCAGCGTCGGGGGGGGAAATAGGTACGAGCAGTACTTC.

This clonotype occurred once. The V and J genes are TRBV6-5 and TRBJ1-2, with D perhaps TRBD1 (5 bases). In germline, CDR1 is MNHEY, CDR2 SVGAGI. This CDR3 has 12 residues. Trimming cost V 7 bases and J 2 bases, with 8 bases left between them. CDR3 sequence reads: CASMAGNYGYTF. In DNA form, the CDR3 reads TGTGCCAGCATGGCAGGGAACTATGGCTACACCTTC.